These T cell receptor beta chains were read from a single sample in a study of blood T cell repertoires in COVID-19. Only in-frame clones appear in the TCRdb table, and some are missing; sequencing was by immunoSEQ multiplex PCR. The sample has fewer than 35,000 clones, around 87% seen once. Sequenced: peripheral blood. These TCRs come from a man in his fifties or sixties with active COVID-19. CDR3s include the opening cysteine and the closing phenylalanine or tryptophan. The D gene is left open where the match is weak. Clone sizes are given selectively: once, few, many, or a class where the clone is expanded.

cdr3_length: 17
v_call: TRBV28
clone_size: .
j_call: TRBJ2-3
d_call: TRBD2
cdr3_aa: CASSTALGLAVSDTQYF
cdr3_nt: TGTGCCAGCAGTACCGCCCTGGGACTAGCGGTTTCAGATACGCAGTATTTT

cdr3_length: 14
v_call: TRBV30
clone_size: .
j_call: TRBJ2-2
d_call: TRBD2
cdr3_aa: CAWSGLGQTGELFF
cdr3_nt: TGTGCCTGGAGCGGACTAGGACAAACCGGGGAGCTGTTTTTT

cdr3_length: 15
v_call: TRBV25-1
clone_size: .
j_call: TRBJ2-2
d_call: TRBD1
cdr3_aa: CASSVTGGRSGELFF
cdr3_nt: TGTGCCAGCAGTGTGACAGGGGGAAGGTCCGGGGAGCTGTTTTTT

cdr3_length: 19
v_call: TRBV5-4
clone_size: .
j_call: TRBJ2-3
d_call: .
cdr3_aa: CASSGRRGRQLRSTDTQYF
cdr3_nt: TGTGCCAGCAGCGGTCGGAGGGGGCGACAATTGAGGAGCACAGATACGCAGTATTTT

cdr3_length: 15
v_call: TRBV3-1/TRBV3-2
clone_size: .
j_call: TRBJ2-5
d_call: .
cdr3_aa: CASSQDGRVGETQYF
cdr3_nt: TGTGCCAGCAGCCAAGATGGCCGGGTTGGGGAGACCCAGTACTTC

cdr3_length: 13
v_call: TRBV6-2/TRBV6-3
clone_size: .
j_call: TRBJ2-7
d_call: .
cdr3_aa: CASSYGLSYEQYF
cdr3_nt: TGTGCCAGCAGTTATGGACTATCCTACGAGCAGTACTTC

cdr3_length: 17
v_call: TRBV11-2
clone_size: .
j_call: TRBJ1-1
d_call: .
cdr3_aa: CASSATGQGRLETEAFF
cdr3_nt: TGTGCCAGCAGCGCCACCGGGCAGGGGCGGTTGGAAACTGAAGCTTTCTTT

cdr3_length: 12
v_call: TRBV6-4
clone_size: .
j_call: TRBJ1-6
d_call: .
cdr3_aa: CASSDGLSPLHF
cdr3_nt: TGTGCCAGCAGTGACGGCCTTTCACCCCTCCACTTT

cdr3_length: 14
v_call: TRBV27
clone_size: .
j_call: TRBJ2-4
d_call: .
cdr3_aa: CASSLSWTENIQYF
cdr3_nt: TGTGCCAGCAGTTTAAGTTGGACAGAAAACATTCAGTACTTC

cdr3_length: 15
v_call: TRBV7-9
clone_size: .
j_call: TRBJ1-2
d_call: TRBD1
cdr3_aa: CASSDPQGVNYGYTF
cdr3_nt: TGTGCCAGCAGCGACCCTCAGGGGGTTAACTATGGCTACACCTTC

cdr3_length: 14
v_call: TRBV6-2/TRBV6-3
clone_size: .
j_call: TRBJ1-6
d_call: TRBD1
cdr3_aa: CASSRGQGKSPLHF
cdr3_nt: TGTGCCAGCAGCCGGGGACAGGGGAAATCACCCCTCCACTTT

cdr3_length: 18
v_call: TRBV9
clone_size: .
j_call: TRBJ2-6
d_call: TRBD1
cdr3_aa: CASSVSGDTGAGANVLTF
cdr3_nt: TGTGCCAGCAGCGTAAGTGGAGATACAGGGGCTGGGGCCAACGTCCTGACTTTC

cdr3_length: 12
v_call: TRBV18
clone_size: few
j_call: TRBJ1-2
d_call: .
cdr3_aa: CASSPTQGAHTF
cdr3_nt: TGTGCCAGCTCACCAACGCAGGGCGCCCACACCTTC

cdr3_length: 15
v_call: TRBV6-5
clone_size: .
j_call: TRBJ1-1
d_call: .
cdr3_aa: CASSYSGRGRTEAFF
cdr3_nt: TGTGCCAGCAGTTACTCGGGCAGGGGTCGGACTGAAGCTTTCTTT

cdr3_length: 15
v_call: TRBV5-1
clone_size: .
j_call: TRBJ2-1
d_call: TRBD1
cdr3_aa: CASSPSGTGYNEQFF
cdr3_nt: TGCGCCAGCAGCCCTTCTGGGACAGGCTACAATGAGCAGTTCTTC

cdr3_length: 17
v_call: TRBV24-1
clone_size: .
j_call: TRBJ2-6
d_call: .
cdr3_aa: CATMRGPLSSGANVLTF
cdr3_nt: TGTGCCACCATGCGGGGCCCTCTTAGCTCTGGGGCCAACGTCCTGACTTTC

cdr3_length: 14
v_call: TRBV15
clone_size: .
j_call: TRBJ2-7
d_call: .
cdr3_aa: CATSRSGNREISYF
cdr3_nt: TGTGCCACCAGCAGATCAGGCAACAGGGAGATATCGTACTTC

cdr3_length: 18
v_call: TRBV5-5
clone_size: .
j_call: TRBJ2-1
d_call: TRBD2
cdr3_aa: CASSSMTSGGVLRQEQFF
cdr3_nt: TGTGCCAGCAGCTCCATGACTAGCGGGGGGGTCCTTCGCCAAGAGCAGTTCTTC

cdr3_length: 15
v_call: TRBV11-2
clone_size: .
j_call: TRBJ2-1
d_call: .
cdr3_aa: CASSLIGGSYNEQFF
cdr3_nt: TGTGCCAGCAGCTTAATAGGGGGCTCCTACAATGAGCAGTTCTTC

cdr3_length: 16
v_call: TRBV19
clone_size: .
j_call: TRBJ2-1
d_call: TRBD2
cdr3_aa: CASSITAGGPDNEQFF
cdr3_nt: TGTGCCAGTAGTATAACAGCGGGGGGGCCGGACAATGAGCAGTTCTTC

cdr3_length: 15
v_call: TRBV18
clone_size: .
j_call: TRBJ1-6
d_call: .
cdr3_aa: CASSPDSIWNSPLHF
cdr3_nt: TGTGCCAGCTCACCCGACAGCATATGGAATTCACCCCTCCACTTT

cdr3_length: 12
v_call: TRBV6-4
clone_size: .
j_call: TRBJ1-6
d_call: .
cdr3_aa: CASSDTFGPLHF
cdr3_nt: TGTGCCAGCAGTGACACGTTTGGCCCCCTCCACTTT

cdr3_length: 15
v_call: TRBV18
clone_size: .
j_call: TRBJ1-4
d_call: .
cdr3_aa: CASSPPSRGGEKLFF
cdr3_nt: TGTGCCAGCTCACCACCCTCCAGGGGCGGTGAAAAACTGTTTTTT

cdr3_length: 14
v_call: TRBV5-1
clone_size: .
j_call: TRBJ1-5
d_call: .
cdr3_aa: CASSLGSYNQPQHF
cdr3_nt: TGCGCCAGCAGCTTGGGGAGCTATAATCAGCCCCAGCATTTT

cdr3_length: 14
v_call: TRBV30
clone_size: .
j_call: TRBJ2-5
d_call: .
cdr3_aa: CAWSESWGEETQYF
cdr3_nt: TGTGCCTGGAGTGAGTCGTGGGGCGAGGAGACCCAGTACTTC